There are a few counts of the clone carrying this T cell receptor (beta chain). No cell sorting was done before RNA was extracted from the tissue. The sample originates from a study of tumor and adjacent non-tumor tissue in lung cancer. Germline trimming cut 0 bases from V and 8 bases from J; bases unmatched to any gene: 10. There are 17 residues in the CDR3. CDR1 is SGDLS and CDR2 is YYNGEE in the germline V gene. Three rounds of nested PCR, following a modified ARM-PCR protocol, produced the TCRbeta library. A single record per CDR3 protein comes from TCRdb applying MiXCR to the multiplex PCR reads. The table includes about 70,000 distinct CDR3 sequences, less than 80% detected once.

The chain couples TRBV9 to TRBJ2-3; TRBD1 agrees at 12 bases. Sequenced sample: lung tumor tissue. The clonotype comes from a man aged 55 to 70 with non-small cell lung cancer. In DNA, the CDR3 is TGTGCCAGCAGCGTAGATCGACGGGACAGGGGGCGAGGTACGCAGTATTTT. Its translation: CASSVDRRDRGRGTQYF.